Presented here are 10 T cell receptor beta chains from one specimen sequenced in a study of blood T cell repertoires in COVID-19. Sequencing used immunoSEQ multiplex PCR; TCRdb keeps in-frame clones, though not all of them. The data hold hundreds of thousands of clones, with around 85% observed a single time. Sequencing used PBMCs or T cells enriched from blood (not recorded which). The receptors here all came from a woman between 25 and 40 years old who had been exposed to COVID-19.

The chain carries TRBV19 and TRBJ2-1; 7 nucleotides agree with TRBD1. The CDR3 covers 15 residues. From germline, CDR1 is LNHDA and CDR2 SQIVND (reference sequence). The J segment lost 5 bases and the V segment lost 5 bases, leaving 9 bases of the junction unmatched. The CDR3 region has the DNA TGTGCCAGTAGTGTGACAGGGAACGGGAACAATGAGCAGTTCTTC. It encodes CASSVTGNGNNEQFF.

In this sample, this clone turned up a few times. The V gene is TRBV7-2, the J gene TRBJ1-2; a weak D match, TRBD1 (6 bases). Germline V gene data show CDR1 as SGHTA and CDR2 as FQGNSA. The CDR3 runs 17 residues. Trimming stripped 3 bases from V and 2 bases from J, with 19 bases between. The CDR3 region is CASSFNSAQGVNYGYTF. For the CDR3, the DNA is TGTGCCAGCAGCTTCAATTCCGCACAGGGAGTCAACTATGGCTACACCTTC.

J is TRBJ2-7 and V is TRBV11-2, with TRBD2 identical over 13 bases. V shed 5 bases, J shed 3 bases, and the junction held 4 bases outside the gene matches. CDR1 SGHAT and CDR2 FQNNGV come from the germline V gene. The CDR3 covers 15 residues. CDR3 sequence: CASSTSGGGNYEQYF. The CDR3 DNA reads TGTGCCAGCAGCACTAGCGGGGGGGGGAACTACGAGCAGTACTTC.

This sequence joins TRBV7-3 and TRBJ2-3; 8 bases are shared with TRBD2. After removal of 4 bases from V and 0 bases from J, the junction contained 6 bases not matched to a gene. This CDR3 spans 16 amino acids. Looked up from germline, CDR1 is SGHTA and CDR2 is FQGTGA. The CDR3 DNA reads as TGTGCCAGCAGCTCTCTAGCGGGCCTTAGCACAGATACGCAGTATTTT. It is translated as CASSSLAGLSTDTQYF.

Comment on this clone: At one of its ends the junction is not consistent with the germline gene, which may arise from a read error. The chain recombines TRBV19 with TRBJ2-7, with D perhaps matching TRBD2 (5 bases). Germline assignment: CDR1 LNHDA and CDR2 SQIVND (reference sequence). This CDR3 has 11 amino acids. This CDR3 is CATKARGFQHF. The CDR3 nucleotides read TGTGCCACCAAAGCACGGGGATTTCAGCACTTC.

This clone was recorded once. This chain joins TRBV18 and TRBJ1-4; 7 bases line up with TRBD1. Germline V gene lookup returns CDR1 KGHSH and CDR2 LQKENI. The V segment lost 1 base and the J segment 0 bases; nucleotides outside the gene matches: 8. This CDR3 comprises 18 residues. The CDR3 sequence is CASSPRDSYSATNEKLFF. CDR3 nucleotides: TGTGCCAGCTCACCACGGGACAGCTACAGTGCAACTAATGAAAAACTGTTTTTT.

The V call is TRBV10-3, the J call TRBJ2-1; 12 bases match TRBD1. CDR3 length equals 16 residues. Looked up from germline, CDR1 is ENHRY and CDR2 is SYGVKD. V lost 2 bases and J lost 5; bases outside the gene matches: 4. CDR3 DNA sequence: TGTGCCATCAGTGAGAGGGGACAGGGGGCCGACAATGAGCAGTTCTTC. It is translated as CAISERGQGADNEQFF.

CDR3 amino acids: CASSIGQVNQPQHF. CDR3 DNA: TGTGCCAGTAGTATAGGACAGGTGAATCAGCCCCAGCATTTT. This chain joins TRBV19 and TRBJ1-5; D is perhaps TRBD1 (6 bases). Trimming took 1 base from V and 4 from J, leaving 8 bases between them. The CDR3 contains 14 residues. Germline V gives CDR1 LNHDA, CDR2 SQIVND (reference sequence).

The table lists this clone with a count of one. The V and J genes are TRBV7-2 and TRBJ2-3; no clear D gene. Germline V gene sequence: CDR1 SGHTA, CDR2 FQGNSA. Trimming pared 2 bases from V and 2 bases from J, leaving 8 bases between. The CDR3 covers 14 residues. The CDR3 region is CASSLSRYTDTQYF. DNA for the CDR3: TGTGCCAGCAGCTTATCTCGGTACACAGATACGCAGTATTTT.

The rearrangement joins TRBV25-1 to TRBJ2-7; weak D call: TRBD2 (7 bases). The V end was cut by 8 bases, the J end by 4 bases, with 15 bases between. This CDR3 contains 13 residues. Germline V gene lookup returns CDR1 MGHDK and CDR2 SYGVNS. CDR3 sequence (DNA): TGTGCCAGCTGGGGGGGGACACCTTACGAGCAGTACTTC. This translates into CASWGGTPYEQYF.